Described below is a single T cell receptor (beta chain) sequence and its context. It lacks a known antigen. There are no base qualities to consult, and no much larger clone falls within one base. The data stem from a study of identical twins (dated by TCRdb to about 2016). Regarding the study in general: To test whether fetal clonotypes persist, the study used deep sequencing on TCR alpha and beta repertoires from monozygotic twins, unrelated adults of various ages, and cord blood. To rule out contamination, the twin experiments were replicated at different times with different library preparation protocols. What the authors observed across the whole study: Fewer insertions were carried by abundant cord blood beta clonotypes, a similar but weaker trend appeared in young adult naive repertoires, and no such trend appeared in memory repertoires. Because the same donors could not be followed over many years, conclusions were based on cross-sectional statistical analysis. In beta out-of-frame sequences, excess twin sharing was weaker, because having fewer shared sequences lowered the signal-to-noise ratio. Compared with coincidental sharing between unrelated individuals, out-of-frame TCR alpha sequences shared between twins showed an excess of sequences with low generation probability. Zero-insertion analyses could be partly confounded by invariant T cells such as MAIT and iNKT, although diverse VJ usage argued against such confounding for most clonotypes. In monozygotic twins, recombination models systematically underestimated out-of-frame TCR alpha sharing, but the models matched the sharing seen between unrelated individuals.

Only healthy Caucasian donors were included. The twin cohort comprised three pairs of female monozygotic twins, all aged about 18 to 29 years. Peripheral blood mononuclear cells were used as the source from which RNA for TCR libraries was isolated. Libraries were prepared through 5' RACE. The sequencer listed for this sample is Illumina HiSeq 2000. A universal primer binding site was added through template switching, and the final cDNA carried a unique molecular identifier so that TCR cDNA molecules could be counted accurately. Specific primers in the conserved constant-segment region were used to synthesize first-strand cDNA for the TCR alpha and beta chains. To control for contamination, every cDNA library was double barcoded, receiving both a SMART-Mk sample barcode and Illumina barcodes. TruSeq adapter sequences and Illumina sample barcodes were added in two successive PCR steps. The Illumina HiSeq platform was used with custom primers to sequence TCR alpha and beta cDNA libraries. The original methods were these. MiGEC was used to process raw reads and extract unique molecular identifiers, and MiXCR was used to find CDR3 positions. For each individual, recombination models were inferred using an EM algorithm with the repgenHMM and IGoR tools. Shared clonotypes were analyzed with the tcR package in R, and sharing was normalized by the product of cloneset sizes. To study raw recombination free of thymic and clonal selection effects, out-of-frame nonproductive sequences were analyzed. TCRdb trimmed the raw reads at Q25, called clones with MiXCR and kept productive beta chains. Each CDR3 protein gets just one entry, which takes the most common genes and DNA from the rows behind it. For this entry, the V and J calls and clone size follow TCRdb and not the study's own pipeline. A total of around 680,000 distinct CDR3 sequences appear in this sample, 8.6% of them only once. The ten largest clones capture around 0.98% of the sample.

This same sample was also part of a study on yellow fever vaccine responses in identical twins. The second study, in turn, reports: The authors reported that the T cell response to vaccination in identical twins appeared partly convergent and partly personalized. In identical twins, the study followed T cell clones that responded to the vaccine with precision.

Sequenced material: PBMCs. This clonotype originated in a woman between 18 and 29 years old in good health.

In nucleotide form, the sequence is TGTGCCAGCAGCGGTCGAGGTGGATACTCTGGAAACACCATATATTTT. It encodes CASSGRGGYSGNTIYF. The rearrangement joined TRBV7-9 to TRBJ1-3; too little of a D gene remains to name it. Measured from the cysteine to the phenylalanine, the CDR3 is 16 residues long. Just CDR3 DNA is preserved here, 48 bases in frame from base 1. CDR1 is given as SEHNR and CDR2 as FQNEAQ, both from the germline V gene (reference sequence). V gives up 5 bases and J gives up 0 bases, and the segment between their germline ends measures 14 bases.